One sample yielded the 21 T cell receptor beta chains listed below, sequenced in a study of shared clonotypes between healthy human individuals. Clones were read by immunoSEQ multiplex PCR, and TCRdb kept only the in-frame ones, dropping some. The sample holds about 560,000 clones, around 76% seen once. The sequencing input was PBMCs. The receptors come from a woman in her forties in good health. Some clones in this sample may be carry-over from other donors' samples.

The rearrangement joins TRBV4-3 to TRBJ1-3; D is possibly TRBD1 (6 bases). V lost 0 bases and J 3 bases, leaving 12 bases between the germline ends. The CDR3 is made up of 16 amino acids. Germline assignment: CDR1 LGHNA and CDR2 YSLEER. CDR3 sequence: CASSQDASGVGNTIYF. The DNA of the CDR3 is TGCGCCAGCAGCCAAGATGCGTCAGGGGTTGGAAACACCATATATTTT.

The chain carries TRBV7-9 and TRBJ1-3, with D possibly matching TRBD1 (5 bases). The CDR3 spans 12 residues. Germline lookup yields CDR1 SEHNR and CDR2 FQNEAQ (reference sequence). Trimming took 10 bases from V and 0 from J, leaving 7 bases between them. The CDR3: CATGTSGNTIYF. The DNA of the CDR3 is TGTGCCACCGGGACCTCTGGAAACACCATATATTTT.

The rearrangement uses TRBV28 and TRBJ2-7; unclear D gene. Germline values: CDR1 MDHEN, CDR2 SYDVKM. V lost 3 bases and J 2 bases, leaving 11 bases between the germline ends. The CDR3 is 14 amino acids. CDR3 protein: CASSFIPPPYEQYF. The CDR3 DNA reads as TGTGCCAGCAGTTTTATACCCCCCCCCTACGAGCAGTACTTC.

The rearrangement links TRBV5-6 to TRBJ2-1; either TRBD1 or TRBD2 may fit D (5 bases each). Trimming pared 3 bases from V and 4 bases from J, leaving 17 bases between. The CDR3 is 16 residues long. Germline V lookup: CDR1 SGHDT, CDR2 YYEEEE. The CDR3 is CASSYLTGTGYNEQFF. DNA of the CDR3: TGTGCCAGCAGCTACCTCACCGGGACCGGTTACAATGAGCAGTTCTTC.

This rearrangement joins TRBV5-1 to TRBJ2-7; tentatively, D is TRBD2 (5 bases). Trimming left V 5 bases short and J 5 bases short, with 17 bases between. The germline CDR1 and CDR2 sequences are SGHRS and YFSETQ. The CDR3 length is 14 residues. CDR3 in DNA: TGCGCCAGCAGGCCGGGAACCCGCCCTGACGAGCAGTACTTC. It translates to CASRPGTRPDEQYF.

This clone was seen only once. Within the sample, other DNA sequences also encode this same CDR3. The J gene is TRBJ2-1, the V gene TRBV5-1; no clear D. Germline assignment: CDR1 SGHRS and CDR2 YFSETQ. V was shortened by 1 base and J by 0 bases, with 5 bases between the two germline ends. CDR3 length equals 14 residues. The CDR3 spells CASSLRSSYNEQFF. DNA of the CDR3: TGCGCCAGCAGCTTGAGGAGCTCCTACAATGAGCAGTTCTTC.

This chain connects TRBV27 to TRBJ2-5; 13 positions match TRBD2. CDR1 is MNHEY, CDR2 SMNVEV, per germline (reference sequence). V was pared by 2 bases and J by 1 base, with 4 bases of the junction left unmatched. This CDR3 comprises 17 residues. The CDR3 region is CASSLRLAGGGQETQYF. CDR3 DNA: TGTGCCAGCAGTTTAAGACTAGCGGGAGGTGGCCAAGAGACCCAGTACTTC.

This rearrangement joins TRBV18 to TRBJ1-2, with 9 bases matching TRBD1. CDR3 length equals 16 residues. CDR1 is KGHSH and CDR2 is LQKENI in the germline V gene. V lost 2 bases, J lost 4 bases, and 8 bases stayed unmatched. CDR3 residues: CASSPEWDRETYGYTF. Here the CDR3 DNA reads TGTGCCAGCTCACCAGAATGGGACAGGGAAACCTATGGCTACACCTTC.

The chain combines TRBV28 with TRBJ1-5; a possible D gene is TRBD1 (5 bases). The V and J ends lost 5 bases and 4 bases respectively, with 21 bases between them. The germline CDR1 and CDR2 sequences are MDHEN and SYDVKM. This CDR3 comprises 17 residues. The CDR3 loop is CASSRARPIGENQPQHF. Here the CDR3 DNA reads TGTGCCAGCAGTCGGGCCCGGCCCATAGGGGAGAATCAGCCCCAGCATTTT.

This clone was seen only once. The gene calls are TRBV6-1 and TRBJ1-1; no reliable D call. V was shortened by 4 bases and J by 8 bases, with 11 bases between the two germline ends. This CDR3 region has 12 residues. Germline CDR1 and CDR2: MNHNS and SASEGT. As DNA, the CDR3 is TGTGCCAGCAGTGTGGGGTACCGGGAAGCTTTCTTT. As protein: CASSVGYREAFF.

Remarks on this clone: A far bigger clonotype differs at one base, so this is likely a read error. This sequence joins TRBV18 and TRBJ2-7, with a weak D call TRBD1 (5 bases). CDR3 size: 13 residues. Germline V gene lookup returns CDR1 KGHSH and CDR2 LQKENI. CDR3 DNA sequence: TGTGTCAGCTCACCAAACACAGGCTACGAGCAGTACTTC. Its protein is CVSSPNTGYEQYF.

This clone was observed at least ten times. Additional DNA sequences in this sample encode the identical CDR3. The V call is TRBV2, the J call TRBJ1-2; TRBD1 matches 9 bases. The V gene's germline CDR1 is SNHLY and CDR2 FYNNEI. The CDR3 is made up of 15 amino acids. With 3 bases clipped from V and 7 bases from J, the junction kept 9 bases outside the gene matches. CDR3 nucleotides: TGTGCCAGCAGTGATGTGGGACAGGGAAGTGGTGGCTACACCTTC. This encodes CASSDVGQGSGGYTF.

The CDR3 region has the DNA TGTGCCAGCAGCAAGGCGGGGGGTGGCGGGGAGCTGTTTTTT. This encodes CASSKAGGGGELFF. This rearrangement joins TRBV11-2 to TRBJ2-2; TRBD2 matches at 8 bases. The CDR3 extends over 14 amino acids. Germline assignment: CDR1 SGHAT and CDR2 FQNNGV. J lost 7 bases, V lost 5 bases, and 6 bases had no gene match.

The CDR3 spells CASSNHRVVNEQYF. Here the CDR3 DNA reads TGTGCCAGCAGCAATCACAGGGTAGTAAACGAGCAGTACTTC. The chain is built from TRBV28 and TRBJ2-7, with D perhaps matching TRBD1 (6 bases). V was cut by 6 bases and J by 5 bases, with 17 bases left in between. The CDR3 length is 14 residues. CDR1 and CDR2 from the germline V gene are MDHEN and SYDVKM.

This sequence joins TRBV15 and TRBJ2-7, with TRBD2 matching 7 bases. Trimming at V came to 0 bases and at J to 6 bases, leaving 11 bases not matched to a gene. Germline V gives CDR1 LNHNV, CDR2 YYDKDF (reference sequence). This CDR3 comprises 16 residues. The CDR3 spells CATSRDSGGSGVEQYF. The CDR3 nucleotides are TGTGCCACCAGCAGAGATTCGGGCGGGAGCGGGGTCGAGCAGTACTTC.

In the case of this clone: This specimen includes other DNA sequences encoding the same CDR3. The CDR3 here is CATSRGPYEQYF. As DNA, the CDR3 is TGTGCCACCAGCAGGGGCCCCTACGAGCAGTACTTC. The chain recombines TRBV15 with TRBJ2-7, with D unresolved. CDR3 length: 12 residues. V lost 3 bases to trimming and J lost 2 bases, with 5 bases between them. CDR1 is LNHNV, CDR2 YYDKDF, per germline (reference sequence).

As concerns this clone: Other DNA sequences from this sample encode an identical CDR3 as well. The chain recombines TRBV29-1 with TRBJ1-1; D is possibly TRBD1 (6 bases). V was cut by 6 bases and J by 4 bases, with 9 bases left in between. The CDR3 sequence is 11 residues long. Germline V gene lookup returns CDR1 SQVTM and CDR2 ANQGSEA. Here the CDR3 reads CSVARGTEAFF. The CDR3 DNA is TGCAGCGTAGCCAGGGGCACTGAAGCTTTCTTT.

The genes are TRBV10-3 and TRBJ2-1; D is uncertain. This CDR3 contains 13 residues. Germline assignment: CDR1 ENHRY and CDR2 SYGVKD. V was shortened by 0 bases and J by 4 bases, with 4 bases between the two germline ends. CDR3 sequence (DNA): TGTGCCATCAGTGAGTCGAAATACAATGAGCAGTTCTTC. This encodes CAISESKYNEQFF.

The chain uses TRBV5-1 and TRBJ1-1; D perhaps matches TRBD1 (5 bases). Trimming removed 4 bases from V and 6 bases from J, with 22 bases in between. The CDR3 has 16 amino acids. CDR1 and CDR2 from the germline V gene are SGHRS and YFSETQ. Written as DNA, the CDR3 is TGCGCCAGCAGCCCCGCGCACGGGGGGGATGCCGCTGAAGCTTTCTTT. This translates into CASSPAHGGDAAEAFF.

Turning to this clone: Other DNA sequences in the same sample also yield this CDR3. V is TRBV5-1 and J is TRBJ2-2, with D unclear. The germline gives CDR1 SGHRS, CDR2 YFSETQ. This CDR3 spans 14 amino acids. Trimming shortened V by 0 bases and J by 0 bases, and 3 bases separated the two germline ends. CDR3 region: CASSLAANTGELFF. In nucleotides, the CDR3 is TGCGCCAGCAGCTTGGCTGCGAACACCGGGGAGCTGTTTTTT.

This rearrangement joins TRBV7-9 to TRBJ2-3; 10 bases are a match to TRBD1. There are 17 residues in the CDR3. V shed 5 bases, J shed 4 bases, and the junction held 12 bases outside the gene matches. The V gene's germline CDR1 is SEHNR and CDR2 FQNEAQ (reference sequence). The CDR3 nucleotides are TGTGCCAGCAGCCCGAGGGGGGAGACAGGGGGCGCAGATACGCAGTATTTT. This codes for CASSPRGETGGADTQYF. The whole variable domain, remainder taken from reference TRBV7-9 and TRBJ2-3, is DTGVSQNPRHKITKRGQNVTFRCDPISEHNRLYWYRQTLGQGPEFLTYFQNEAQLEKSRLLSDRFSAERPKGSFSTLEIQRTEQGDSAMYLCASSPRGETGGADTQYFGPGTRLTVL.